This is a list of T cell receptor beta chains from one sample in a study of cytomegalovirus exposure and HLA in healthy donors. Profiling relied on immunoSEQ multiplex PCR, and the TCRdb table lists in-frame clones only, not all of them. Found here are fewer than 110,000 clones, approximately 79% of them singletons; the top ten hold about 14%. Sequences were obtained from PBMCs. The receptors derive from a woman in her 40s in good health and CMV-seropositive. The CDR3 runs from the conserved cysteine through the conserved F or W. The order of the fields is D gene, clone size, V gene, J gene, CDR3 protein, CDR3 DNA. The D gene is left open where the match is weak. Clone size appears in some rows only: once, few, many, or a class for an expanded clone.

d_gene: TRBD1; abundance: .; v_gene: TRBV7-2; j_gene: TRBJ1-1; CDR3aa: CASSLNRGPDTEAFF; CDR3nt: TGTGCCAGCAGCTTAAACAGGGGGCCGGACACTGAAGCTTTCTTT
d_gene: .; abundance: .; v_gene: TRBV27; j_gene: TRBJ2-2; CDR3aa: CASSLAKAGRNTGELFF; CDR3nt: TGTGCCAGCAGTTTAGCGAAAGCGGGCCGGAACACCGGGGAGCTGTTTTTT
d_gene: TRBD1; abundance: few; v_gene: TRBV10-3; j_gene: TRBJ1-4; CDR3aa: CAISAGQLSNEKLFF; CDR3nt: TGTGCCATCAGCGCGGGACAGCTCTCTAATGAAAAACTGTTTTTT
d_gene: .; abundance: .; v_gene: TRBV4-2; j_gene: TRBJ2-3; CDR3aa: CASSQLMVADTQYF; CDR3nt: TGTGCCAGCAGCCAACTCATGGTAGCCGATACGCAGTATTTT
d_gene: .; abundance: .; v_gene: TRBV5-6; j_gene: TRBJ1-2; CDR3aa: CASSLAPDSSFGYTF; CDR3nt: TGTGCCAGCAGCTTGGCCCCCGACAGCTCTTTTGGCTACACCTTC
d_gene: .; abundance: .; v_gene: TRBV7-9; j_gene: TRBJ2-1; CDR3aa: CASSTYRARSYNEQFF; CDR3nt: TGTGCCAGCAGCACGTACAGGGCCCGCTCCTACAATGAGCAGTTCTTC
d_gene: TRBD1; abundance: .; v_gene: TRBV12-5; j_gene: TRBJ2-6; CDR3aa: CASGSGTGRTGANVLTF; CDR3nt: TGTGCTAGTGGTTCCGGGACAGGCCGGACTGGGGCCAACGTCCTGACTTTC
d_gene: TRBD2; abundance: .; v_gene: TRBV30; j_gene: TRBJ2-5; CDR3aa: CAWTSGVRQYF; CDR3nt: TGTGCCTGGACTAGCGGGGTACGGCAGTACTTC
d_gene: TRBD1; abundance: .; v_gene: TRBV5-8; j_gene: TRBJ2-3; CDR3aa: CASSFGTGGQGFDTQYF; CDR3nt: TGTGCCAGCAGCTTCGGGACAGGGGGCCAAGGGTTCGATACGCAGTATTTT
d_gene: .; abundance: .; v_gene: TRBV10-1; j_gene: TRBJ2-2; CDR3aa: CASRPGTNTGELFF; CDR3nt: TGCGCCAGCAGACCCGGGACGAACACCGGGGAGCTGTTTTTT
d_gene: .; abundance: .; v_gene: TRBV12-1; j_gene: TRBJ1-2; CDR3aa: CASSLTGVANYGYTF; CDR3nt: TGTGCCAGCAGCCTCACGGGGGTTGCTAACTATGGCTACACCTTC
d_gene: .; abundance: .; v_gene: TRBV7-9; j_gene: TRBJ2-3; CDR3aa: CASSLAAGYDPQDTQYF; CDR3nt: TGTGCCAGCAGCTTAGCGGCGGGTTACGACCCTCAAGATACGCAGTATTTT
d_gene: TRBD2; abundance: .; v_gene: TRBV6-1; j_gene: TRBJ2-2; CDR3aa: CASSERVRGDPTGELFF; CDR3nt: TGTGCCAGCAGTGAAAGGGTGCGGGGGGACCCGACCGGGGAGCTGTTTTTT
d_gene: .; abundance: few; v_gene: TRBV7-8; j_gene: TRBJ1-3; CDR3aa: CASSPATGNRGNTIYF; CDR3nt: TGTGCCAGCAGCCCAGCGACAGGCAACAGGGGAAACACCATATATTTT
d_gene: .; abundance: .; v_gene: TRBV7-9; j_gene: TRBJ1-2; CDR3aa: CASSLDGNYGYTF; CDR3nt: TGTGCCAGCAGCTTAGACGGGAACTATGGCTACACCTTC
d_gene: .; abundance: .; v_gene: TRBV19; j_gene: TRBJ1-2; CDR3aa: CASSVNRESGYTF; CDR3nt: TGTGCCAGTAGTGTTAACAGGGAGAGCGGCTACACCTTC
d_gene: .; abundance: few; v_gene: TRBV7-7; j_gene: TRBJ2-5; CDR3aa: CASSQGGSSPQETQYF; CDR3nt: TGTGCTAGCAGCCAGGGGGGTTCCTCGCCTCAAGAGACCCAGTACTTC
d_gene: .; abundance: few; v_gene: TRBV6-1; j_gene: TRBJ1-5; CDR3aa: CASSEGLGNQPQHF; CDR3nt: TGTGCCAGCAGTGAAGGGCTAGGCAATCAGCCCCAGCATTTT
d_gene: .; abundance: .; v_gene: TRBV5-1; j_gene: TRBJ1-2; CDR3aa: CASSPSTGSYGYTF; CDR3nt: TGCGCCAGCAGCCCCTCGACCGGGAGCTATGGCTACACCTTC
d_gene: TRBD1; abundance: few; v_gene: TRBV29-1; j_gene: TRBJ1-2; CDR3aa: CSVGGQNYGYTF; CDR3nt: TGCAGCGTTGGGGGACAGAATTATGGCTACACCTTC
d_gene: .; abundance: .; v_gene: TRBV6-6; j_gene: TRBJ1-2; CDR3aa: CASSSQGYGYTF; CDR3nt: TGTGCCAGCAGTTCGCAGGGTTATGGCTACACCTTC
d_gene: .; abundance: .; v_gene: TRBV5-6; j_gene: TRBJ2-7; CDR3aa: CASSLVGYEQYF; CDR3nt: TGTGCCAGCAGCTTAGTCGGCTACGAGCAGTACTTC
d_gene: .; abundance: few; v_gene: TRBV5-6; j_gene: TRBJ1-3; CDR3aa: CASSLSQGNTIYF; CDR3nt: TGTGCCAGCAGCTTGTCCCAAGGAAACACCATATATTTT
d_gene: .; abundance: few; v_gene: TRBV7-6; j_gene: TRBJ1-2; CDR3aa: CASSARTQGIYGYTF; CDR3nt: TGTGCCAGCAGCGCACGGACCCAGGGTATCTATGGCTACACCTTC
d_gene: .; abundance: .; v_gene: TRBV6-5; j_gene: TRBJ2-5; CDR3aa: CASSYSIQQETQYF; CDR3nt: TGTGCCAGCAGTTACTCGATCCAACAGGAGACCCAGTACTTC
d_gene: .; abundance: .; v_gene: TRBV5-4; j_gene: TRBJ2-1; CDR3aa: CASSLRSSALSYNEQFF; CDR3nt: TGTGCCAGCAGCTTGCGTTCTAGCGCGTTATCCTACAATGAGCAGTTCTTC
d_gene: .; abundance: .; v_gene: TRBV4-2; j_gene: TRBJ2-5; CDR3aa: CASSQAGWRGKETQYF; CDR3nt: TGTGCCAGCAGCCAAGCCGGGTGGCGGGGAAAAGAGACCCAGTACTTC
d_gene: .; abundance: .; v_gene: TRBV5-6; j_gene: TRBJ1-1; CDR3aa: CASSFQVSNTEAFF; CDR3nt: TGTGCCAGCAGCTTCCAGGTCAGTAACACTGAAGCTTTCTTT
d_gene: TRBD1; abundance: .; v_gene: TRBV6-6; j_gene: TRBJ1-5; CDR3aa: CASSHTTGNSNQPQHF; CDR3nt: TGTGCCAGCAGTCATACGACAGGGAATAGCAATCAGCCCCAGCATTTT
d_gene: .; abundance: .; v_gene: TRBV5-6; j_gene: TRBJ1-6; CDR3aa: CASIRGGDPATPLHF; CDR3nt: TGTGCCAGCATCCGTGGAGGAGATCCCGCAACACCCCTCCACTTT
d_gene: .; abundance: .; v_gene: TRBV5-1; j_gene: TRBJ2-3; CDR3aa: CASSPVEGADTQYF; CDR3nt: TGCGCCAGCAGCCCGGTAGAGGGTGCAGATACGCAGTATTTT
d_gene: .; abundance: .; v_gene: TRBV30; j_gene: TRBJ1-1; CDR3aa: CAWSVEGNTEAFF; CDR3nt: TGTGCCTGGAGTGTAGAGGGGAACACTGAAGCTTTCTTT
d_gene: TRBD1; abundance: .; v_gene: TRBV10-3; j_gene: TRBJ2-1; CDR3aa: CAISGTGDNEQFF; CDR3nt: TGTGCCATCAGTGGGACAGGTGACAATGAGCAGTTCTTC
d_gene: .; abundance: once; v_gene: TRBV5-1; j_gene: TRBJ1-1; CDR3aa: CASSLGPGVSTEAFF; CDR3nt: TGCGCCAGCAGCTTGGGTCCAGGGGTGAGTACTGAAGCTTTCTTT
d_gene: TRBD1; abundance: .; v_gene: TRBV18; j_gene: TRBJ1-2; CDR3aa: CASSPDRVYGYTF; CDR3nt: TGTGCCAGCTCCCCGGACAGGGTCTATGGCTACACCTTC
d_gene: .; abundance: .; v_gene: TRBV4-2; j_gene: TRBJ2-1; CDR3aa: CASSLGTTNEQFF; CDR3nt: TGTGCCAGCAGCCTCGGGACAACCAATGAGCAGTTCTTC
d_gene: .; abundance: .; v_gene: TRBV7-2; j_gene: TRBJ2-3; CDR3aa: CASSPLTGGKANSDTQYF; CDR3nt: TGTGCCAGCAGCCCCCTTACCGGGGGAAAGGCAAATTCAGATACGCAGTATTTT
d_gene: TRBD1; abundance: .; v_gene: TRBV5-1; j_gene: TRBJ1-1; CDR3aa: CASSPLGQGITEAFF; CDR3nt: TGCGCCAGCAGCCCCCTAGGACAGGGAATCACTGAAGCTTTCTTT
d_gene: .; abundance: .; v_gene: TRBV18; j_gene: TRBJ2-7; CDR3aa: CASSPGSSYEQYF; CDR3nt: TGTGCCAGCTCACCCGGGAGCTCCTACGAGCAGTACTTC
d_gene: TRBD1; abundance: .; v_gene: TRBV9; j_gene: TRBJ2-7; CDR3aa: CASSSGDSSYEQYF; CDR3nt: TGTGCCAGCAGCTCAGGGGACAGCTCCTACGAGCAGTACTTC
d_gene: .; abundance: few; v_gene: TRBV5-1; j_gene: TRBJ2-1; CDR3aa: CASSFDMANEQFF; CDR3nt: TGCGCCAGCAGCTTCGATATGGCTAATGAGCAGTTCTTC
d_gene: .; abundance: .; v_gene: TRBV20-1; j_gene: TRBJ1-1; CDR3aa: CSAGRTEAFF; CDR3nt: TGCAGTGCCGGGAGGACTGAAGCTTTCTTT
d_gene: TRBD1; abundance: once; v_gene: TRBV5-1; j_gene: TRBJ2-5; CDR3aa: CASSLGQGGETQYF; CDR3nt: TGCGCCAGCAGCCTGGGACAGGGTGGTGAGACCCAGTACTTC
d_gene: TRBD1; abundance: .; v_gene: TRBV7-6; j_gene: TRBJ2-2; CDR3aa: CASSLGTGNTGELFF; CDR3nt: TGTGCCAGCAGCTTAGGGACAGGGAACACCGGGGAGCTGTTTTTT
d_gene: TRBD2; abundance: .; v_gene: TRBV18; j_gene: TRBJ2-3; CDR3aa: CASSPQASGGPITDTQYF; CDR3nt: TGTGCCAGCTCACCACAAGCTAGCGGGGGGCCAATCACAGATACGCAGTATTTT
d_gene: .; abundance: .; v_gene: TRBV6-6; j_gene: TRBJ1-2; CDR3aa: CASSRDLVYGYTF; CDR3nt: TGTGCCAGCTCCAGGGACTTAGTCTATGGCTACACCTTC
d_gene: TRBD1; abundance: .; v_gene: TRBV5-1; j_gene: TRBJ2-5; CDR3aa: CASSSGTGSETQYF; CDR3nt: TGCGCCAGCAGCTCTGGGACAGGGTCAGAGACCCAGTACTTC
d_gene: .; abundance: .; v_gene: TRBV15; j_gene: TRBJ1-4; CDR3aa: CATSSVPGVNEKLFF; CDR3nt: TGTGCCACCAGCAGCGTTCCGGGGGTTAATGAAAAACTGTTTTTT
d_gene: .; abundance: .; v_gene: TRBV15; j_gene: TRBJ2-5; CDR3aa: CATTPGRNQGTQYF; CDR3nt: TGTGCCACAACACCGGGGAGGAACCAAGGGACCCAGTACTTC